This T cell receptor beta chain was captured by sequencing in a study of CD8 T cells in Susac syndrome. This CDR3 spans 12 amino acids. V lost 3 bases to trimming and J lost 9 bases, with 11 bases between them. The germline V gene has CDR1 SGHDT and CDR2 YYEEEE. After extraction with the RNeasy kit, about 0.5 to 1 ug of the RNA was reverse transcribed using random hexamers. TCRdb itself ran the immunoSEQ multiplex PCR reads through MiXCR, one entry per CDR3 protein. The table has tens of thousands of distinct CDR3 sequences, approximately 93% seen once; the top ten hold about 0.55%. Healthy donors formed controls matched for age and sex.

The TCR comes from a human donor in good health. The V and J genes are TRBV5-6 and TRBJ2-3, with D perhaps matching TRBD2 (6 bases). The sample taken for sequencing was CD8+ T cells from PBMCs. CDR3 sequence (DNA): TGTGCCAGCAGCTACCCAGGAGGGACGCAGTATTTT. Its protein product is CASSYPGGTQYF. Complete variable domain (other parts from reference TRBV5-6 and TRBJ2-3): DAGVTQSPTHLIKTRGQQVTLRCSPKSGHDTVSWYQQALGQGPQFIFQYYEEEERQRGNFPDRFSGHQFPNYSSELNVNALLLGDSALYLCASSYPGGTQYFGPGTRLTVL.